These T cell receptor beta chains were read from a single sample in a study of response to subunit inactivated influenza vaccine. TCRdb used MiXCR to reprocess the RT-PCR reads, holding one entry per CDR3 protein. The sample carries a few hundred thousand distinct CDR3 sequences, 14% recorded once. The sample in question was PBMCs from blood, obtained less than 13 days after vaccination. The source of these receptors is a man aged 50 to 59 who received an inactivated influenza vaccine. Both conserved end residues are part of each CDR3. The D gene is left open where the match is weak. Clone sizes are given selectively: once, few, many, or a class where the clone is expanded.

clone_size,j_call,v_call,d_call,cdr3_aa,cdr3_nt
many,TRBJ1-5,TRBV28,TRBD1,CASRMTGRNSNQPQHF,TGTGCCAGCAGGATGACAGGGAGAAATAGCAATCAGCCCCAGCATTTT
few,TRBJ2-3,TRBV7-9,NA,CASSLQEDTQYF,TGTGCCAGCAGCTTACAAGAAGATACGCAGTATTTT
few,TRBJ2-7,TRBV3-1,NA,CASSSGGHYEQYF,TGTGCCAGCAGCTCCGGAGGACACTACGAGCAGTACTTC
few,TRBJ2-7,TRBV27,NA,CASSLSRASSYEQYF,TGTGCCAGCAGTTTATCACGGGCGAGCTCCTACGAGCAGTACTTC
NA,TRBJ1-6,TRBV9,NA,CASSPSISDDSPLHF,TGTGCCAGCAGCCCCTCTATATCGGACGATTCACCCCTCCACTTT
NA,TRBJ2-5,TRBV15,NA,CATSKEENQETQYF,TGTGCCACCAGCAAAGAAGAAAACCAAGAGACCCAGTACTTC
once,TRBJ2-4,TRBV4-1,TRBD1,CASSPKITGEAKNIQYF,TGCGCCAGCAGCCCAAAAATAACAGGGGAAGCCAAAAACATTCAGTACTTC
few,TRBJ1-4,TRBV18,NA,CASSPQAHQNEKLFF,TGTGCCAGCTCACCACAAGCCCACCAGAATGAAAAACTGTTTTTT
few,TRBJ1-2,TRBV28,NA,CASSQGPSNYGYTF,TGTGCCAGCAGTCAGGGACCCTCTAACTATGGCTACACCTTC
NA,TRBJ1-1,TRBV20-1,TRBD1,CSAHQQGMVEAFF,TGCAGTGCCCACCAACAGGGGATGGTTGAAGCTTTCTTT
NA,TRBJ2-7,TRBV5-1,NA,CASSYLDSTSYEQYF,TGCGCCAGCAGTTATTTGGACAGTACCTCCTACGAGCAGTACTTC
NA,TRBJ2-7,TRBV7-3,NA,CASSLSARSEQYF,TGTGCCAGCAGCTTATCAGCCAGATCCGAGCAGTACTTC
NA,TRBJ2-5,TRBV6-1,NA,CASQGQSQETQYF,TGTGCCAGCCAGGGGCAGTCCCAAGAGACCCAGTACTTC
NA,TRBJ1-6,TRBV12-3/TRBV12-4,TRBD1,CASRAGTGHNSPLHF,TGTGCCAGCAGAGCCGGGACAGGGCATAATTCACCCCTCCACTTT
NA,TRBJ2-7,TRBV28,NA,CASSLPNRVAYEQYF,TGTGCCAGCAGTCTACCCAACAGGGTTGCCTACGAGCAGTACTTC
NA,TRBJ2-5,TRBV20-1,TRBD1,CSAIDRDETQYF,TGCAGTGCTATTGACAGGGATGAGACCCAGTACTTC
many,TRBJ2-7,TRBV28,NA,CASSFSRSYEQYF,TGTGCCAGCAGTTTTAGCAGATCCTACGAGCAGTACTTC
many,TRBJ1-2,TRBV25-1,TRBD1,CASSRGQGAYGYTF,TGTGCCAGCAGCCGAGGACAGGGGGCCTATGGCTACACCTTC
NA,TRBJ2-7,TRBV3-1,NA,CASSQEASEQYF,TGTGCCAGCAGCCAAGAAGCAAGTGAGCAGTACTTC
once,TRBJ2-5,TRBV6-1,NA,CASSESPDWYQETQYF,TGTGCCAGCAGCGAGTCGCCGGATTGGTACCAAGAGACCCAGTACTTC
few,TRBJ1-1,TRBV7-9,NA,CASIIAGGTEAFF,TGTGCCAGCATCATAGCTGGGGGCACTGAAGCTTTCTTT
NA,TRBJ1-1,TRBV7-9,NA,CASSPSGEAFF,TGTGCCAGCAGCCCGTCCGGGGAGGCTTTCTTT
few,TRBJ2-7,TRBV5-1,NA,CASSLELGVGEQYF,TGCGCCAGCAGCTTGGAGTTGGGGGTCGGCGAGCAGTACTTC
few,TRBJ1-1,TRBV4-1,NA,CASSQLLLRGGQNTEAFF,TGCGCCAGCAGCCAGCTACTTCTTCGGGGGGGGCAGAACACTGAAGCTTTCTTT
NA,TRBJ1-4,TRBV7-2,NA,CASSPGTVGEKLFF,TGTGCCAGCAGCCCCGGGACGGTTGGTGAAAAACTGTTTTTT
few,TRBJ1-1,TRBV7-9,NA,CASSLDRDTQSPSVF,TGTGCCAGCAGCTTAGACAGGGACACCCAAAGTCCCAGTGTCTTT
few,TRBJ2-3,TRBV5-6,NA,CASSPQTRGGAGARTDTQYF,TGTGCCAGCAGCCCCCAAACGAGGGGGGGGGCAGGGGCTCGTACAGATACGCAGTATTTT
NA,TRBJ2-1,TRBV7-7,NA,CASSYEVYNEQFF,TGTGCTAGCAGCTACGAGGTTTACAATGAGCAGTTCTTC
NA,TRBJ1-1,TRBV16,NA,CASRQGMNTEAFF,TGTGCCAGCAGGCAAGGGATGAACACTGAAGCTTTCTTT
NA,TRBJ1-3,TRBV10-3,NA,CAITDDRSGNTIYF,TGTGCCATCACCGACGACAGGTCTGGAAACACCATATATTTT
NA,TRBJ2-1,TRBV14,TRBD2,CASSRKSTSGYNEQFF,TGTGCCAGCAGCCGAAAATCGACTAGCGGTTACAATGAGCAGTTCTTC
NA,TRBJ2-7,TRBV6-2/TRBV6-3,TRBD1,CASGYRDRVFWAYEQYF,TGTGCCAGCGGTTACCGGGACAGGGTGTTCTGGGCCTACGAGCAGTACTTC
NA,TRBJ2-7,TRBV6-1,NA,CASRSRVISYEQYF,TGTGCCAGCAGAAGCCGGGTCATCTCCTACGAGCAGTACTTC
many,TRBJ2-1,TRBV5-6,NA,CASSFLLGDDNEQFF,TGTGCCAGCAGCTTCCTCCTCGGGGATGATAATGAGCAGTTCTTC
NA,TRBJ2-7,TRBV12-3/TRBV12-4,NA,CASSLRVRPEGDEQYF,TGTGCCAGCAGTTTACGTGTGCGGCCTGAAGGCGACGAGCAGTACTTC